Listed below are T cell receptor beta chains from one sample, sequenced in a study of blood T cell repertoires in COVID-19. This table comes from immunoSEQ multiplex PCR, and its TCRdb copy is limited to in-frame clones, with some not included. The data hold 150,000 to 200,000 clones, with roughly 90% observed a single time. The sample comprised peripheral blood. The receptors stem from a man in his sixties with active or convalescent COVID-19. Both conserved end residues are part of each CDR3. Fields, in order: V gene, D gene, J gene, clone size, CDR3 protein, CDR3 DNA. The D gene is left open where the match is weak. Only part of the rows carry a size: once, few, many, or a class if the clone is expanded.

TRBV11-2	.	TRBJ2-3	.	CASSLPASADTQYF	TGTGCCAGCAGCTTACCGGCTAGTGCAGATACGCAGTATTTT
TRBV27	TRBD1	TRBJ2-7	.	CASSLAKGWGQTYEQYF	TGTGCCAGCAGTTTAGCAAAAGGGTGGGGACAGACCTACGAGCAGTACTTC
TRBV19	TRBD1	TRBJ1-1	once	CASSIPGQGASAAFF	TGTGCCAGTAGTATACCGGGACAGGGGGCTTCTGCAGCTTTCTTT
TRBV5-1	.	TRBJ2-3	.	CASGTGSTDTQYF	TGCGCCAGCGGAACAGGGAGCACAGATACGCAGTATTTT
TRBV2	.	TRBJ2-7	once	CASSEAGLLSYEQYF	TGTGCCAGCAGTGAAGCCGGGTTACTCTCCTACGAGCAGTACTTC
TRBV30	TRBD1	TRBJ1-1	.	CAADRTSNTEAFF	TGTGCTGCGGACAGGACTAGCAACACTGAAGCTTTCTTT
TRBV6-1	.	TRBJ2-1	.	CASSEAGHVGNEQFF	TGTGCCAGCAGTGAAGCGGGACATGTGGGGAATGAGCAGTTCTTC
TRBV18	.	TRBJ2-1	.	CASSGRDNNEQFF	TGTGCCAGCTCAGGCAGGGATAACAATGAGCAGTTCTTC
TRBV5-6	.	TRBJ1-3	.	CASRKYSSGNTIYF	TGTGCCAGCAGAAAGTACAGCTCTGGAAACACCATATATTTT
TRBV29-1	.	TRBJ1-1	once	CSVIRTDEAFF	TGCAGCGTTATTCGGACAGATGAAGCTTTCTTT
TRBV7-2	.	TRBJ2-3	.	CASSLAGGLDTQYF	TGTGCCAGCAGCTTAGCGGGGGGGCTGGATACGCAGTATTTT
TRBV18	TRBD1	TRBJ1-1	.	CASSPNRGPASTEAFF	TGTGCCAGCTCACCAAACAGGGGGCCGGCAAGTACTGAAGCTTTCTTT
TRBV19	.	TRBJ2-2	.	CASSREENTGELFF	TGTGCCAGTAGTAGGGAGGAAAACACCGGGGAGCTGTTTTTT
TRBV6-1	.	TRBJ1-4	.	CASSEARGTNEKLFF	TGTGCCAGCAGTGAAGCGAGGGGGACTAATGAAAAACTGTTTTTT
TRBV2	.	TRBJ1-1	.	CASSLQGNTEAFF	TGTGCCAGCAGTCTCCAGGGAAACACTGAAGCTTTCTTT
TRBV24-1	.	TRBJ1-3	.	CATRDLVDTIYF	TGTGCCACCCGGGATCTGGTGGACACCATATATTTT
TRBV9	TRBD2	TRBJ2-3	.	CASTLIAGGPTDTQYF	TGTGCCAGCACCCTCATAGCGGGAGGGCCGACAGATACGCAGTATTTT
TRBV6-5	TRBD1	TRBJ2-7	.	CASSYDGTDYEQYF	TGTGCCAGCAGTTACGATGGGACAGACTACGAGCAGTACTTC
TRBV27	TRBD1	TRBJ2-7	.	CASSWTGEVYEQYF	TGTGCCAGCAGTTGGACAGGGGAGGTCTACGAGCAGTACTTC
TRBV28	.	TRBJ1-2	.	CASSAGGSVVYGYTF	TGTGCCAGCAGCGCCGGGGGATCGGTAGTCTATGGCTACACCTTC
TRBV7-9	.	TRBJ1-6	once	CASSLEGSSYNSPLHF	TGTGCCAGCAGCTTAGAAGGGAGCTCCTATAATTCACCCCTCCACTTT
TRBV19	.	TRBJ1-3	.	CASIRGGTGNTIYF	TGTGCCAGTATCCGGGGGGGCACTGGAAACACCATATATTTT
TRBV6-4	TRBD1	TRBJ1-5	.	CASSDIIRGQSNQPQHF	TGTGCCAGCAGTGACATAATTCGGGGACAGAGCAATCAGCCCCAGCATTTT
TRBV25-1	.	TRBJ1-1	.	CASSGPRGFGTEAFF	TGTGCCAGCAGTGGCCCCAGGGGTTTCGGCACTGAAGCTTTCTTT
TRBV12-3/TRBV12-4	.	TRBJ1-3	.	CASTLPGNTIYF	TGTGCCAGCACCCTCCCCGGAAACACCATATATTTT
TRBV11-3	.	TRBJ1-1	.	CASSFFRDTEAFF	TGTGCCAGCAGCTTTTTCAGGGACACTGAAGCTTTCTTT
TRBV27	TRBD2	TRBJ2-7	.	CASSAAAGVAYEQYF	TGTGCCAGCAGTGCCGCCGCGGGGGTAGCCTACGAGCAGTACTTC
TRBV5-1	.	TRBJ1-1	.	CASSLDSMNTEAFF	TGCGCCAGCAGCTTGGACTCCATGAACACTGAAGCTTTCTTT
TRBV4-1	TRBD2	TRBJ2-2	.	CASSQSGGLAGVTGELFF	TGCGCCAGCAGCCAATCTGGTGGACTAGCGGGAGTAACCGGGGAGCTGTTTTTT
TRBV5-1	.	TRBJ1-2	.	CASSPWGPAGNDYGYTF	TGCGCCAGCAGCCCCTGGGGGCCGGCCGGGAACGACTATGGCTACACCTTC
TRBV5-4	.	TRBJ1-1	.	CASSFTETNTEAFF	TGTGCCAGCAGCTTTACAGAAACGAACACTGAAGCTTTCTTT
TRBV20-1	.	TRBJ2-5	.	CSASKQPSGQYF	TGCAGTGCTAGTAAGCAACCATCCGGCCAGTACTTC
TRBV19	TRBD1	TRBJ1-2	.	CASSITGTGSGYTF	TGTGCCAGTAGTATTACCGGGACAGGGAGTGGCTACACCTTC
TRBV23-1	TRBD2	TRBJ2-3	.	CASPRTRGADTQYF	TGCGCCAGCCCTCGGACTAGAGGGGCAGATACGCAGTATTTT
TRBV19	TRBD1	TRBJ2-7	few	CASSIQTGPYEQYF	TGTGCCAGTAGTATTCAGACAGGGCCCTACGAGCAGTACTTC